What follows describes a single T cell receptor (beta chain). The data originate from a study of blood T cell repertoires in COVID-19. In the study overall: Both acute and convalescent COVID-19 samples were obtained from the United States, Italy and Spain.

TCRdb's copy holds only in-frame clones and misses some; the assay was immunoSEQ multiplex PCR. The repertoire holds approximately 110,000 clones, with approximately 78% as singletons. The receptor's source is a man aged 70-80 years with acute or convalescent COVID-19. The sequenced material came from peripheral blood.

CDR3 amino acids: CARPGSTSTDTQYF. CDR3 nucleotides: TGCGCCAGACCCGGGAGCACTAGCACAGATACGCAGTATTTT. The rearrangement links TRBV10-2 to TRBJ2-3; D perhaps matches TRBD2 (6 bases). Germline loops: CDR1 WSHSY, CDR2 SAAADI. V was clipped by 9 bases and J by 0 bases, with 13 bases between them. The CDR3 runs 14 residues.